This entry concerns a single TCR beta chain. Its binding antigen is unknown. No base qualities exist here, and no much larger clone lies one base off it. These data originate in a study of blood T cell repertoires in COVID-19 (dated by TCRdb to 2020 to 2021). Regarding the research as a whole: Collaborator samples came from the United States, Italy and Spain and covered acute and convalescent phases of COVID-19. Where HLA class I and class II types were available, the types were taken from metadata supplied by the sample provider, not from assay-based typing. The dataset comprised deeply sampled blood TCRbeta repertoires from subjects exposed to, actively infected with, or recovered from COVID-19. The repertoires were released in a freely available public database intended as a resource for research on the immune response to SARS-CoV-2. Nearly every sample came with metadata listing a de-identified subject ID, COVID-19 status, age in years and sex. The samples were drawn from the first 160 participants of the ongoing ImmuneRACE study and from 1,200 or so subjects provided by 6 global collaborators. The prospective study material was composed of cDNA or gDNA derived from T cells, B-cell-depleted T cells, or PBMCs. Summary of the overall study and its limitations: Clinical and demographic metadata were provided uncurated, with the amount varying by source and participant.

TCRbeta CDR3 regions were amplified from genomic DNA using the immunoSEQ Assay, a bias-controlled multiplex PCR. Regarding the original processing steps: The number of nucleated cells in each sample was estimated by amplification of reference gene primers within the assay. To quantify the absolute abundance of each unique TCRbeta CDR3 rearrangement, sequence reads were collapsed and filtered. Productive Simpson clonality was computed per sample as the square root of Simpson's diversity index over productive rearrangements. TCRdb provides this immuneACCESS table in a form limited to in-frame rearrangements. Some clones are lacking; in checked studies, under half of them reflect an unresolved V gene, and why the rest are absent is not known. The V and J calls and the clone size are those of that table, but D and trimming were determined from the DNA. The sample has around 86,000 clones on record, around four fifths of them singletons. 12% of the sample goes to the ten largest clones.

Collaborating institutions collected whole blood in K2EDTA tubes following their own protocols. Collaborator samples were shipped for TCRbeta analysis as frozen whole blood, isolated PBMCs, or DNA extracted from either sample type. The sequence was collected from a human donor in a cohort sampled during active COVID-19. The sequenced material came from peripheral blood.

The DNA reads TGTGCCATTGGACAGGGAGGGGATGAGCAGTTCTTC. Translated, it reads CAIGQGGDEQFF. The chain employs TRBV10-3 and TRBJ2-1; TRBD1 is possibly the D segment (8 matching bases). V drops 9 bases and J drops 8 bases, leaving 14 bases in between. The cysteine opens and the phenylalanine closes a CDR3 of 12 amino acids. Only CDR3 DNA is held: 36 bases, read in frame from base 1. For CDR1 and CDR2, the germline V gene lists ENHRY and SYGVKD.